These T cell receptor beta chains were read from a single sample in a study of T-cell reconstitution after alpha-beta-depleted transplantation in children. TCRdb recomputed calls from the PCR reads with MiXCR, one row per CDR3 protein. The data hold approximately 1,000,000 distinct CDR3 sequences, with roughly 29% observed a single time. Material: PBMCs, mostly from graft donor cells, obtained 360 days after TCRalphabeta/CD19-depleted stem cell transplant. All receptors come from a boy under two years old who had a stem cell transplant for SCID, so the T cells may come from the graft donor. CDR3s include the opening cysteine and the closing phenylalanine or tryptophan. The order of the fields is D gene, J gene, V gene, clone size, CDR3 protein, CDR3 DNA. A D gene is named only where the DNA matches it firmly. The size field is filled for only some rows; it gives once, few, many or a size class.

TRBD1 | TRBJ2-5 | TRBV29-1 | - | CSVRGQDYAGTQYF | TGCAGCGTGAGGGGGCAGGATTATGCAGGGACCCAGTACTTC
- | TRBJ1-1 | TRBV28 | - | CASSRDTYTEAFF | TGTGCCAGCAGTCGGGACACATACACTGAAGCTTTCTTT
- | TRBJ2-1 | TRBV9 | - | CASSRVALSYNEQFF | TGTGCCAGCAGCCGAGTTGCCCTCTCCTACAATGAGCAGTTCTTC
- | TRBJ2-2 | TRBV11-2 | - | CASSLVPRGPPMGGELFF | TGTGCCAGCAGCTTAGTTCCGCGGGGGCCCCCGATGGGCGGGGAGCTGTTTTTT
- | TRBJ2-3 | TRBV20-1 | few | CSARADYPSTDTQYF | TGCAGTGCTAGGGCGGACTATCCATCCACAGATACGCAGTATTTT
- | TRBJ2-1 | TRBV6-2/TRBV6-3 | many | CASSYSGVNEQFF | TGTGCCAGCAGTTACTCAGGAGTAAATGAGCAGTTCTTC
TRBD1 | TRBJ2-1 | TRBV5-1 | few | CASSFEGAWDNEQFF | TGCGCCAGCAGCTTCGAGGGGGCCTGGGACAATGAGCAGTTCTTC
TRBD2 | TRBJ2-1 | TRBV4-2 | - | CASSQVAGGPSSYNEQFF | TGTGCCAGCAGCCAAGTAGCGGGGGGCCCCAGCTCCTACAATGAGCAGTTCTTC
- | TRBJ2-3 | TRBV21-1 | - | CASSPRQATLGTDTQYF | TGTGCCAGCAGCCCTCGACAGGCCACCTTAGGGACAGATACGCAGTATTTT
- | TRBJ1-3 | TRBV9 | few | CASSVGGAGNTIYF | TGTGCCAGCAGCGTAGGCGGGGCTGGAAACACCATATATTTT
- | TRBJ1-4 | TRBV30 | - | CAWSVGPPGHEKLFF | TGTGCCTGGAGCGTAGGCCCGCCTGGGCATGAAAAACTGTTTTTT
TRBD1 | TRBJ1-2 | TRBV20-1 | - | CSALPGQGYYGYTF | TGCAGTGCCCTCCCGGGACAGGGTTACTATGGCTACACCTTC
- | TRBJ1-2 | TRBV10-2 | - | CASSGQANYGYTF | TGCGCCAGCAGTGGACAGGCTAACTATGGCTACACCTTC
TRBD2 | TRBJ2-3 | TRBV7-9 | - | CASSAWGRGGTDTQYF | TGTGCCAGCAGCGCCTGGGGGCGGGGGGGAACAGATACGCAGTATTTT